Listed below are T cell receptor beta chains from one sample, sequenced in a study of T cells in Graves' hyperthyroidism and ophthalmopathy. Each CDR3 protein gets one entry after TCRdb re-called the multiplex PCR reads with MiXCR. The sample records under 300,000 distinct CDR3 sequences, around 20% being singletons. The sample consisted of blood. These receptors originate from a man younger than 45 with Graves' ophthalmopathy. Each CDR3 is given with its conserved first and last residue. The order of the fields is D gene, J gene, V gene, clone size, CDR3 DNA, CDR3 protein. D genes are given only for firm matches. The size field is filled for only some rows; it gives once, few, many or a size class.

TRBD1 | TRBJ2-2 | TRBV7-3 | NA | TGTGCCAGCAGCTCGACAGGGGCCGGGGAGCTGTTTTTT | CASSSTGAGELFF
NA | TRBJ2-7 | TRBV30 | many | TGTGCCTTCAGTCGTTCCTACGAGCAGTACTTC | CAFSRSYEQYF
TRBD1 | TRBJ2-5 | TRBV18 | NA | TGTGCCAGCTCACCCTACGACAGGGTGGAGACCCAGTACTTC | CASSPYDRVETQYF
TRBD2 | TRBJ2-1 | TRBV20-1 | NA | TGCAGTGCTAGGGATAGCGGGAGAAAAGTAAATGAGCAGTTCTTC | CSARDSGRKVNEQFF
NA | TRBJ2-1 | TRBV15 | NA | TGTGCCACCAGCTTCGCCGACAATGAGCAGTTCTTC | CATSFADNEQFF
TRBD1 | TRBJ2-6 | TRBV20-1 | NA | TGCAGTGCTAGATCAGGGGGATCTGGGGCCAACGTCCTGACTTTC | CSARSGGSGANVLTF
NA | TRBJ2-7 | TRBV4-1 | NA | TGCGCCAGCAGCCAAGATCCGGGCCAAGCCTACGAGCAGTACTTC | CASSQDPGQAYEQYF
NA | TRBJ1-4 | TRBV2 | NA | TGTGCCAGCATTCGACGGACAGCAACTAATGAAAAACTGTTTTTT | CASIRRTATNEKLFF
NA | TRBJ2-1 | TRBV7-9 | few | TGTGCCAGCAGGGGACTTCAGAACAATGAGCAGTTCTTC | CASRGLQNNEQFF
NA | TRBJ2-2 | TRBV30 | few | TGTGCCTGGACCTCCGGCCCCCGGAACACCGGGGAGCTGTTTTTT | CAWTSGPRNTGELFF
TRBD2 | TRBJ2-7 | TRBV14 | few | TGTGCCAGCAGCCAAGCCACGGTAGCGGGACTAGTTTGGGAGCAGTACTTC | CASSQATVAGLVWEQYF
NA | TRBJ1-1 | TRBV19 | few | TGTGCCAGTAGTATTACACCATTGAACACTGAAGCTTTCTTT | CASSITPLNTEAFF
NA | TRBJ2-2 | TRBV27 | many | TGTGCCAGCAGTCCCGATCGAGGAACCGGGGAGCTGTTTTTT | CASSPDRGTGELFF
NA | TRBJ2-2 | TRBV3-1 | NA | TGTGCCAGCAGCCAAGATAGGGAAGCCGGTTGGGCTTTTTTT | CASSQDREAGWAFF
TRBD1 | TRBJ1-1 | TRBV9 | few | TGTGCCAGCAGCGCCGGGACAGGGGGAATGAACACTGAAGCTTTCTTT | CASSAGTGGMNTEAFF
TRBD1 | TRBJ2-5 | TRBV5-1 | few | TGCGCCAGCAGCTTGGAATGGACAGGGGTGGAGACCCAGTACTTC | CASSLEWTGVETQYF
TRBD2 | TRBJ2-7 | TRBV20-1 | many | TGCAGCTCAAGAACTAGCGGGTCATACGAGCAGTACTTC | CSSRTSGSYEQYF
TRBD1 | TRBJ2-6 | TRBV30 | NA | TGTGCCTGGAGTGACGGGACAGGGTACGCCAACGTCCTGACTTTC | CAWSDGTGYANVLTF
TRBD2 | TRBJ2-3 | TRBV30 | few | TGTGCCTGGAGTGCCGGACTAGCGGGAGTTGGTGATACGCAGTATTTT | CAWSAGLAGVGDTQYF
NA | TRBJ2-1 | TRBV7-2 | few | TGTGCCAGCAGTCAAGAGGGCCTTATTCGTGCCAATGAGCAGTTCTTC | CASSQEGLIRANEQFF
NA | TRBJ2-1 | TRBV27 | NA | TGTGCCAGCAGTTTTGGCGGAATAGGCTCCTACAATGAGCAGTTCTTC | CASSFGGIGSYNEQFF
NA | TRBJ2-1 | TRBV30 | many | TGTGCCTGGAGTGTGGGGGCATGGTACAATGAGCAGTTCTTC | CAWSVGAWYNEQFF
NA | TRBJ1-1 | TRBV6-1 | many | TGTGCCAGCAGAGGATTGGGCCTGCAAGGCACTGAAGCTTTCTTT | CASRGLGLQGTEAFF
NA | TRBJ2-3 | TRBV7-8 | many | TGTGCCAGCAGCTTAGTGGGGAGTGGGGCAGATACGCAGTATTTT | CASSLVGSGADTQYF
NA | TRBJ1-2 | TRBV5-1 | NA | TGCGCCAGCAGCTTGACAGCCGGGGCTGTATATGGCTACACCTTC | CASSLTAGAVYGYTF
TRBD1 | TRBJ2-7 | TRBV2 | NA | TGTGCCAGCACAACAGGGGGAAGGGACGAGCAGTACTTC | CASTTGGRDEQYF
TRBD2 | TRBJ2-7 | TRBV19 | once | TGTGCCACCCAACTAGCGGGGCACTACGAGCAGTACTTC | CATQLAGHYEQYF
TRBD2 | TRBJ2-6 | TRBV6-1 | NA | TGTGCCAGCAGTGCCGCTAGCGGGAGGGCCCTTGGGGCCAACGTCCTGACTTTC | CASSAASGRALGANVLTF
TRBD1 | TRBJ1-1 | TRBV6-1 | few | TGTGCCAGCAGCGTGACCGGACAGGGGATAAAAGCTTTCTTT | CASSVTGQGIKAFF
NA | TRBJ2-7 | TRBV9 | NA | TGTGCCAGCCTCCAGCCGGGACAATCCTACGAGCAGTACTTC | CASLQPGQSYEQYF
NA | TRBJ2-1 | TRBV3-1 | few | TGTGCCAGCAGCCAAGTTACTCGCGGGATTTACAATGAGCAGTTCTTC | CASSQVTRGIYNEQFF
TRBD2 | TRBJ2-7 | TRBV2 | few | TGTGCCAGCCGATATTACCCTTCTAGCGGGGTTACCTACGAGCAGTACTTC | CASRYYPSSGVTYEQYF
NA | TRBJ1-2 | TRBV20-1 | many | TGCAGTGCTAGTTGGCAGGTTAACTATGGCTACACCTTC | CSASWQVNYGYTF
TRBD2 | TRBJ2-3 | TRBV7-3 | few | TGTGCCAGTGGGACTAGCGGGAGTTTCGGTACGCAGTATTTT | CASGTSGSFGTQYF
TRBD2 | TRBJ2-2 | TRBV20-1 | few | TGCAGTGCTAGAGATCGGGGGGAGTCCGGGGAGCTGTTTTTT | CSARDRGESGELFF
NA | TRBJ1-1 | TRBV18 | many | TGTGCCAGCTCAACCGGACAGAACACTGAAGCTTTCTTT | CASSTGQNTEAFF
TRBD2 | TRBJ2-7 | TRBV25-1 | NA | TGTGCCACCGGGACTAATGAGCAGTACTTC | CATGTNEQYF
TRBD1 | TRBJ1-1 | TRBV6-1 | NA | TGTGCCAGCAGTTTTTACAGGGGGTTAAACACTGAAGCTTTCTTT | CASSFYRGLNTEAFF
NA | TRBJ2-1 | TRBV11-2 | NA | TGTGCCAGCAACACCGGGACCTCAAACTACAATGAGCAGTTCTTC | CASNTGTSNYNEQFF
NA | TRBJ1-3 | TRBV12-3/TRBV12-4 | many | TGTGCCAGCAGTTTGACGGTCTCTGGAAACACCATATATTTT | CASSLTVSGNTIYF
TRBD1 | TRBJ2-1 | TRBV7-3 | many | TGTGCCAGCAGCTCGGGACAGGGACACAATGAGCAGTTCTTC | CASSSGQGHNEQFF
NA | TRBJ1-5 | TRBV12-3/TRBV12-4 | many | TGTGCCAGCAGCGACCAGGGGTTAGGCAATCAGCCCCAGCATTTT | CASSDQGLGNQPQHF